These T cell receptor beta chains were read from a single sample in a study of T cells in Graves' hyperthyroidism and ophthalmopathy. TCRdb redid the calling of the multiplex PCR reads with MiXCR, one entry per CDR3 protein. The repertoire holds approximately 150,000 distinct CDR3 sequences, with 9.4% as singletons. Sequenced input: blood. The source of these receptors is a woman aged 18-30 years with Graves' hyperthyroidism that later progressed to Graves' ophthalmopathy. CDR3s include the opening cysteine and the closing phenylalanine or tryptophan. D genes are given only for firm matches. Clone size is not always given. Where it is, it says once, few, many or a class for expanded clones.

cdr3_nt: TGCAGTGCTAGAGCGCATACTGACTACAATGAGCAGTTCTTC; cdr3_aa: CSARAHTDYNEQFF; cdr3_length: 14; d_call: -; j_call: TRBJ2-1; v_call: TRBV20-1; clone_size: -
cdr3_nt: TGTGCCAGCGCTGCAGGGGCGAATAATTCACCCCTCCACTTT; cdr3_aa: CASAAGANNSPLHF; cdr3_length: 14; d_call: -; j_call: TRBJ1-6; v_call: TRBV25-1; clone_size: many
cdr3_nt: TGTGCCAGCAGTTTAGACGGGACTAGCAGGGATGAGCAGTTCTTC; cdr3_aa: CASSLDGTSRDEQFF; cdr3_length: 15; d_call: TRBD2; j_call: TRBJ2-1; v_call: TRBV12-3/TRBV12-4; clone_size: many
cdr3_nt: TGTGCCAGCAGCCCCCCCCGGAGGGTAGCGGGAAGATCCTACAATGAGCAGTTCTTC; cdr3_aa: CASSPPRRVAGRSYNEQFF; cdr3_length: 19; d_call: TRBD2; j_call: TRBJ2-1; v_call: TRBV7-9; clone_size: few
cdr3_nt: TGCAGTGCTAGCCACCATCGACAGGGGGCTGGAGATGAGCAGTTCTTC; cdr3_aa: CSASHHRQGAGDEQFF; cdr3_length: 16; d_call: TRBD1; j_call: TRBJ2-1; v_call: TRBV20-1; clone_size: many
cdr3_nt: TGTGCCAGCAGGGGATCAGGTTTTAATTCACCCCTCCACTTT; cdr3_aa: CASRGSGFNSPLHF; cdr3_length: 14; d_call: -; j_call: TRBJ1-6; v_call: TRBV6-1; clone_size: many
cdr3_nt: TGTGCCAGCAGCTTCCTAGCAGATACGCAGTATTTT; cdr3_aa: CASSFLADTQYF; cdr3_length: 12; d_call: -; j_call: TRBJ2-3; v_call: TRBV7-2; clone_size: -
cdr3_nt: TGTGCCAGCAGCCCGGGACTAACCTACAATGAGCAGTTCTTC; cdr3_aa: CASSPGLTYNEQFF; cdr3_length: 14; d_call: TRBD2; j_call: TRBJ2-1; v_call: TRBV7-2; clone_size: many
cdr3_nt: TGTGCCAGCAGTGATATGGGAAGAAACACCATATATTTT; cdr3_aa: CASSDMGRNTIYF; cdr3_length: 13; d_call: -; j_call: TRBJ1-3; v_call: TRBV2; clone_size: -
cdr3_nt: TGTGCCAGCAGCCCTCGGGGGGGTGAGCAGTTCTTC; cdr3_aa: CASSPRGGEQFF; cdr3_length: 12; d_call: TRBD2; j_call: TRBJ2-1; v_call: TRBV7-3; clone_size: -
cdr3_nt: TGTGCCAGCAGCTTTTTTTCCACAGGGGACGGCGGCTACACCTTC; cdr3_aa: CASSFFSTGDGGYTF; cdr3_length: 15; d_call: TRBD1; j_call: TRBJ1-2; v_call: TRBV7-2; clone_size: many
cdr3_nt: TGTGCCAGCAGTGAATCACTAGCGGGAGGGCCCCGGGAGCAGTTCTTC; cdr3_aa: CASSESLAGGPREQFF; cdr3_length: 16; d_call: TRBD2; j_call: TRBJ2-1; v_call: TRBV2; clone_size: many
cdr3_nt: TGTGCCAGCAGCCAAGCAGCAGATACGCAGTATTTT; cdr3_aa: CASSQAADTQYF; cdr3_length: 12; d_call: -; j_call: TRBJ2-3; v_call: TRBV3-1; clone_size: many
cdr3_nt: TGTGCCAGCAGCGTAGATTTGAGCGGGGTTTACAATGAGCAGTTCTTC; cdr3_aa: CASSVDLSGVYNEQFF; cdr3_length: 16; d_call: TRBD2; j_call: TRBJ2-1; v_call: TRBV9; clone_size: many
cdr3_nt: TGTGCCAGTAGTACGGACGGAATGAACACCGGGGAGCTGTTTTTT; cdr3_aa: CASSTDGMNTGELFF; cdr3_length: 15; d_call: -; j_call: TRBJ2-2; v_call: TRBV19; clone_size: -
cdr3_nt: TGTGCCAGCAGCTTAACCCGGGCCTCCCTCCTCCACTTT; cdr3_aa: CASSLTRASLLHF; cdr3_length: 13; d_call: -; j_call: TRBJ1-6; v_call: TRBV7-3; clone_size: many
cdr3_nt: TGTGCCAGCAGCCGAAGGGTTTTCTATAATTCACCCCTCCACTTT; cdr3_aa: CASSRRVFYNSPLHF; cdr3_length: 15; d_call: -; j_call: TRBJ1-6; v_call: TRBV6-1; clone_size: many
cdr3_nt: TGTGCCAGCAGTTACCGGGGCCAGGGGGCCACTGAAGCTTTCTTT; cdr3_aa: CASSYRGQGATEAFF; cdr3_length: 15; d_call: TRBD1; j_call: TRBJ1-1; v_call: TRBV6-5; clone_size: many
cdr3_nt: TGTGCCAGCAGTTACTCGCCCACAGGTGCCCTTGGCTACACCTTC; cdr3_aa: CASSYSPTGALGYTF; cdr3_length: 15; d_call: -; j_call: TRBJ1-2; v_call: TRBV6-5; clone_size: -
cdr3_nt: TGTGCCAGCAGTGGTCCGGGACTTCATCAGCCCCAGCATTTT; cdr3_aa: CASSGPGLHQPQHF; cdr3_length: 14; d_call: -; j_call: TRBJ1-5; v_call: TRBV2; clone_size: many
cdr3_nt: TGTGCCAGCAGCTTCGACTCCTCTGTCTACAATGAGCAGTTCTTC; cdr3_aa: CASSFDSSVYNEQFF; cdr3_length: 15; d_call: -; j_call: TRBJ2-1; v_call: TRBV7-3; clone_size: many
cdr3_nt: TGTGCCAGTAGTAAGGCGGGACTAGCGGGAGGGCCGTCGAGGTACAATGAGCAGTTCTTC; cdr3_aa: CASSKAGLAGGPSRYNEQFF; cdr3_length: 20; d_call: TRBD2; j_call: TRBJ2-1; v_call: TRBV19; clone_size: -
cdr3_nt: TGCGCCAGCAGCCGGGGACAGAGCTCCTATAATTCACCCCTCCACTTT; cdr3_aa: CASSRGQSSYNSPLHF; cdr3_length: 16; d_call: TRBD1; j_call: TRBJ1-6; v_call: TRBV4-1; clone_size: -
cdr3_nt: TGTGCCAGCAGCCAAGGGGGGACAATGAACACTGAAGCTTTCTTT; cdr3_aa: CASSQGGTMNTEAFF; cdr3_length: 15; d_call: -; j_call: TRBJ1-1; v_call: TRBV3-1; clone_size: many
cdr3_nt: TGTGCCAGCAGTTCAGGGCTTGGCAATCAGCCCCAGCATTTT; cdr3_aa: CASSSGLGNQPQHF; cdr3_length: 14; d_call: -; j_call: TRBJ1-5; v_call: TRBV12-3/TRBV12-4; clone_size: many
cdr3_nt: TGTGCCAGCAGTTTATCCTACAGGGGGCGCATTCAGCCCCAGCATTTT; cdr3_aa: CASSLSYRGRIQPQHF; cdr3_length: 16; d_call: TRBD1; j_call: TRBJ1-5; v_call: TRBV28; clone_size: many
cdr3_nt: TGTGCCACCTCTACCGAGTACTATGGCTACACCTTC; cdr3_aa: CATSTEYYGYTF; cdr3_length: 12; d_call: -; j_call: TRBJ1-2; v_call: TRBV24-1; clone_size: many
cdr3_nt: TGTGCCAGCAGCCAAGATCGAATGGGCTCCGGGGAGCTGTTTTTT; cdr3_aa: CASSQDRMGSGELFF; cdr3_length: 15; d_call: -; j_call: TRBJ2-2; v_call: TRBV14; clone_size: -
cdr3_nt: TGTGCCAGCAGTTACGGCGGACAGGTATCCTACGAGCAGTACTTC; cdr3_aa: CASSYGGQVSYEQYF; cdr3_length: 15; d_call: TRBD1; j_call: TRBJ2-7; v_call: TRBV6-2/TRBV6-3; clone_size: many
cdr3_nt: TGTGCCAGCTCACCACTGGGGAGCTCCTACGAGCAGTACTTC; cdr3_aa: CASSPLGSSYEQYF; cdr3_length: 14; d_call: -; j_call: TRBJ2-7; v_call: TRBV18; clone_size: many
cdr3_nt: TGTGCCAGCTCACCACCGCCGGGTTCAGAGACCCAGTACTTC; cdr3_aa: CASSPPPGSETQYF; cdr3_length: 14; d_call: -; j_call: TRBJ2-5; v_call: TRBV18; clone_size: many
cdr3_nt: TGTGCCAGTACCCTGGAGGCAGGTTCGCTCTCTAATGAAAAACTGTTTTTT; cdr3_aa: CASTLEAGSLSNEKLFF; cdr3_length: 17; d_call: -; j_call: TRBJ1-4; v_call: TRBV19; clone_size: once
cdr3_nt: TGTGCCACCAGTGAACTTGCCTACAATGAGCAGTTCTTC; cdr3_aa: CATSELAYNEQFF; cdr3_length: 13; d_call: -; j_call: TRBJ2-1; v_call: TRBV24-1; clone_size: few
cdr3_nt: TGTGCCAGCAGCTTCAGGGGGCCCGCTAACTATGGCTACACCTTC; cdr3_aa: CASSFRGPANYGYTF; cdr3_length: 15; d_call: TRBD1; j_call: TRBJ1-2; v_call: TRBV5-6; clone_size: -
cdr3_nt: TGTGCCAGCAGCGACCGGACAGGGATTCGAAATTCACCCCTCCACTTT; cdr3_aa: CASSDRTGIRNSPLHF; cdr3_length: 16; d_call: TRBD1; j_call: TRBJ1-6; v_call: TRBV7-2; clone_size: few
cdr3_nt: TGCGCCAGCAGCTTGACTAGCGGTAACAATGAGCAGTTCTTC; cdr3_aa: CASSLTSGNNEQFF; cdr3_length: 14; d_call: TRBD2; j_call: TRBJ2-1; v_call: TRBV5-1; clone_size: -
cdr3_nt: TGTGCCAGCAGTTTAGGGGTCACGACGGCCAGTAATGAAAAACTGTTTTTT; cdr3_aa: CASSLGVTTASNEKLFF; cdr3_length: 17; d_call: -; j_call: TRBJ1-4; v_call: TRBV12-3/TRBV12-4; clone_size: many
cdr3_nt: TGCAGTGCTAGAGAAGTGAGGCAGGGACGTGAAAAACTGTTTTTT; cdr3_aa: CSAREVRQGREKLFF; cdr3_length: 15; d_call: -; j_call: TRBJ1-4; v_call: TRBV20-1; clone_size: many
cdr3_nt: TGTGCCAGCTCAGCAAACCGGGACTCAGGCTACAATGAGCAGTTCTTC; cdr3_aa: CASSANRDSGYNEQFF; cdr3_length: 16; d_call: -; j_call: TRBJ2-1; v_call: TRBV18; clone_size: many
cdr3_nt: TGTGCCAGCAGTTTGGCAGGGGGCCACAATGAGCAGTTCTTC; cdr3_aa: CASSLAGGHNEQFF; cdr3_length: 14; d_call: TRBD1; j_call: TRBJ2-1; v_call: TRBV27; clone_size: many
cdr3_nt: TGTGCCAGCAGTTTCGGGGGGCGGACAGATACGCAGTATTTT; cdr3_aa: CASSFGGRTDTQYF; cdr3_length: 14; d_call: -; j_call: TRBJ2-3; v_call: TRBV12-3/TRBV12-4; clone_size: many
cdr3_nt: TGTGCCAGCAGTCCCAAAGGGACATCCTATGACTACACCTTC; cdr3_aa: CASSPKGTSYDYTF; cdr3_length: 14; d_call: -; j_call: TRBJ1-2; v_call: TRBV28; clone_size: -
cdr3_nt: TGCAGCGTTGAACCCAACACAGAACCCTATGGCTACACCTTC; cdr3_aa: CSVEPNTEPYGYTF; cdr3_length: 14; d_call: -; j_call: TRBJ1-2; v_call: TRBV29-1; clone_size: many
cdr3_nt: TGTGCCAGCAGTGAGGGGAACAGGGGGCGGGACGAGCAGTACTTC; cdr3_aa: CASSEGNRGRDEQYF; cdr3_length: 15; d_call: TRBD1; j_call: TRBJ2-7; v_call: TRBV25-1; clone_size: -
cdr3_nt: TGTGCCAGCAGTGACAGGGACACCACCGGGGAGCTGTTTTTT; cdr3_aa: CASSDRDTTGELFF; cdr3_length: 14; d_call: -; j_call: TRBJ2-2; v_call: TRBV6-4; clone_size: many
cdr3_nt: TGTGCCAGCAGCTTAACGACAGGTGCAACTAATGAAAAACTGTTTTTT; cdr3_aa: CASSLTTGATNEKLFF; cdr3_length: 16; d_call: -; j_call: TRBJ1-4; v_call: TRBV11-2; clone_size: many
cdr3_nt: TGTGCCAGCAGCCGCGAGGAAGGGCGGTCTTCCCTCTGGTGGTCCTACAATGAGCAGTTCTTC; cdr3_aa: CASSREEGRSSLWWSYNEQFF; cdr3_length: 21; d_call: -; j_call: TRBJ2-1; v_call: TRBV7-2; clone_size: many
cdr3_nt: TGTGCCAGCAGCTCAGGGTCTAGCGGGAGTTCGGAGACCCAGTACTTC; cdr3_aa: CASSSGSSGSSETQYF; cdr3_length: 16; d_call: TRBD2; j_call: TRBJ2-5; v_call: TRBV11-2; clone_size: many
cdr3_nt: TGTGCCAGCAGCTTGGGGGACAGGGGTTTCACCGGGGAGCTGTTTTTT; cdr3_aa: CASSLGDRGFTGELFF; cdr3_length: 16; d_call: TRBD1; j_call: TRBJ2-2; v_call: TRBV11-2; clone_size: many
cdr3_nt: TGCGCCAGCGGCTTGCCCCGGGACAGGGGGCAGAATTCACCCCTCCACTTT; cdr3_aa: CASGLPRDRGQNSPLHF; cdr3_length: 17; d_call: TRBD1; j_call: TRBJ1-6; v_call: TRBV10-2; clone_size: -
cdr3_nt: TGTGCCAGCTCACCAGGGACAGGCCAAAATTCACCCCTCCACTTT; cdr3_aa: CASSPGTGQNSPLHF; cdr3_length: 15; d_call: TRBD1; j_call: TRBJ1-6; v_call: TRBV18; clone_size: -